This T cell receptor beta chain emerged from a study of PD-L1 blockade in urothelial cancer. Study as a whole: Patients commenced atezolizumab at some point between 2014 and 2016, and it was given at 1,200 mg intravenously every 3 weeks. A median approximately 140,000 T cells were found in blood samples. Study findings and constraints: Larger 3-week expansion of tumor-associated blood clones was seen in durable-benefit patients.

Time point defined: peripheral blood 6 weeks after treatment start. For each patient, 1 to 8 samples were obtained, pretreatment and on-treatment. The CDR3 contains 9 residues. CDR1 is DFQATT and CDR2 is SNEGSKA in the germline V gene (reference sequence). A note on this clone: Its specificity is unknown.

Clones were read by immunoSEQ multiplex PCR, and TCRdb kept only the in-frame ones, dropping some. The data hold under 70,000 clones, with around nine tenths observed a single time. V and J are TRBV20-1 and TRBJ1-1, with D possibly being TRBD1 (5 bases). This TCR was sampled from a man between 60 and 75 years old with urothelial cancer. The sequencing here drew on PBMCs, taken around atezolizumab (anti-PD-L1) treatment. CDR3 in DNA: TGCAGGCGGGGGTTGGGAGCTTTCTTT. Translation: CRRGLGAFF.